This T cell receptor beta chain was sequenced during a study of blood T cell repertoires in COVID-19. For the study at large: There were acute and convalescent COVID-19 samples, and they came from the United States, Italy and Spain. Nucleic acid was either cDNA or gDNA, and it came from T cells, B-cell-depleted T cells, or PBMCs.

Per the study methods: Scientists estimated how many nucleated cells there were by amplifying reference gene primers. Assay used: immunoSEQ multiplex PCR; TCRdb lists only in-frame clones, some missing. For V, J and clone size, that table is used; D and trimming come from the DNA. The sample includes around 150,000 clones, under 85% of them seen just once. This clone has more than one count but fewer than ten. Sequences were obtained from peripheral blood. The sequence was obtained from an elderly woman with acute or convalescent COVID-19.

The CDR3 region has the DNA TGCGCCAGCAGCTTGCAGGGACTCGCTGCCTCTGGAAACACCATATATTTT. It specifies CASSLQGLAASGNTIYF. The chain links TRBV5-1 to TRBJ1-3; a weak D match, TRBD1 (5 bases). CDR3 length equals 17 residues. From germline, CDR1 is SGHRS and CDR2 YFSETQ. V was trimmed by 1 base and J by 0 bases, leaving 14 bases between them. The whole variable domain, filled in from reference TRBV5-1 and TRBJ1-3, reads KAGVTQTPRYLIKTRGQQVTLSCSPISGHRSVSWYQQTPGQGLQFLFEYFSETQRNKGNFPGRFSGRQFSNSRSEMNVSTLELGDSALYLCASSLQGLAASGNTIYFGEGSWLTVV.